A selection of T cell receptor beta chains follows, all from one sample in a study of Ad26.COV2.S vaccination and SARS-CoV-2 variants. Clones were sequenced by immunoSEQ multiplex PCR, and TCRdb holds only the in-frame ones, with some missing. The table has 300,000 to 400,000 clones, roughly 86% seen once. The input for sequencing was peripheral blood, taken in a trial of Ad26.COV2.S vaccine versus placebo. The receptors were gathered from a person between 18 and 59 years old who received the Ad26.COV2.S COVID-19 vaccine or a placebo. CDR3s include the opening cysteine and the closing phenylalanine or tryptophan. D genes are given only for firm matches. The size field is filled for only some rows; it gives once, few, many or a size class.

d_gene: TRBD1
v_gene: TRBV7-8
j_gene: TRBJ1-3
abundance: NA
CDR3nt: TGTGCCAGCAGCTCTACAGGGGCCGCTGGAAACACCATATATTTT
CDR3aa: CASSSTGAAGNTIYF

d_gene: NA
v_gene: TRBV4-2
j_gene: TRBJ1-1
abundance: NA
CDR3nt: TGTGCCAGCAGCCCCCTCGGGGTATCTATGAACACTGAAGCTTTCTTT
CDR3aa: CASSPLGVSMNTEAFF

d_gene: NA
v_gene: TRBV10-3
j_gene: TRBJ2-7
abundance: NA
CDR3nt: TGTGCCATCAGTCCGCGGGACCTTAGGAACGAGCAGTACTTC
CDR3aa: CAISPRDLRNEQYF

d_gene: NA
v_gene: TRBV3-1/TRBV3-2
j_gene: TRBJ2-1
abundance: few
CDR3nt: TGTGCCAGCAGCGCCCGACAGCCGGATGAGCAGTTCTTC
CDR3aa: CASSARQPDEQFF

d_gene: NA
v_gene: TRBV19
j_gene: TRBJ1-5
abundance: NA
CDR3nt: TGTGCCAGTAGTGTCGCCTCGAGTACCAGCAATCAGCCCCAGCATTTT
CDR3aa: CASSVASSTSNQPQHF

d_gene: TRBD1
v_gene: TRBV4-1
j_gene: TRBJ1-2
abundance: NA
CDR3nt: TGCGCCAGCAGCCAAAGATCCGGGACAGGGGGCGGCTACACCTTC
CDR3aa: CASSQRSGTGGGYTF

d_gene: NA
v_gene: TRBV5-1
j_gene: TRBJ1-5
abundance: NA
CDR3nt: TGCGCCAGCAGCCCAATGGGAGGAGGTCAGCCCCAGCATTTT
CDR3aa: CASSPMGGGQPQHF

d_gene: NA
v_gene: TRBV6-6
j_gene: TRBJ2-5
abundance: NA
CDR3nt: TGTGCCAGCAGCCCCGACTGGGCAGAGACCCAGTACTTC
CDR3aa: CASSPDWAETQYF

d_gene: NA
v_gene: TRBV7-3
j_gene: TRBJ2-1
abundance: NA
CDR3nt: TGTGCCAGCAGCTTAAACCCAGGGGTCGGTGAGCAGTTCTTC
CDR3aa: CASSLNPGVGEQFF

d_gene: NA
v_gene: TRBV19
j_gene: TRBJ2-7
abundance: NA
CDR3nt: TGTGCCAGTAGTACTGTGTGGGGGGGCGCCTACGAGCAGTACTTC
CDR3aa: CASSTVWGGAYEQYF

d_gene: TRBD2
v_gene: TRBV6-4
j_gene: TRBJ2-5
abundance: NA
CDR3nt: TGTGCCAGTGTCCAAAGCGGGGGGGTAGAGACCCAGTACTTC
CDR3aa: CASVQSGGVETQYF

d_gene: NA
v_gene: TRBV6-1
j_gene: TRBJ1-4
abundance: NA
CDR3nt: TGTGCCAGCAGTGAAGGCCGGGCGAATGAAAAACTGTTTTTT
CDR3aa: CASSEGRANEKLFF

d_gene: NA
v_gene: TRBV6-5
j_gene: TRBJ1-2
abundance: NA
CDR3nt: TGTGCCAGCAGAGGGATGGCAACTAACTATGGCTACACCTTC
CDR3aa: CASRGMATNYGYTF

d_gene: NA
v_gene: TRBV11-3
j_gene: TRBJ2-1
abundance: NA
CDR3nt: TGTGCCAGCAGCTTGGGGAGCTCCTACAATGAGCAGTTCTTC
CDR3aa: CASSLGSSYNEQFF

d_gene: NA
v_gene: TRBV2
j_gene: TRBJ1-5
abundance: few
CDR3nt: TGTGCCAGCACCCTACTCGACAACTATAGCAATCAGCCCCAGCATTTT
CDR3aa: CASTLLDNYSNQPQHF

d_gene: NA
v_gene: TRBV11-2
j_gene: TRBJ1-1
abundance: few
CDR3nt: TGTGCCAGCAGCTTAGTGGGTTGGGGGCGGGTGAACACTGAAGCTTTCTTT
CDR3aa: CASSLVGWGRVNTEAFF

d_gene: NA
v_gene: TRBV6-2/TRBV6-3
j_gene: TRBJ2-1
abundance: NA
CDR3nt: TGTGCCAGCAGTTTGCGGGTGACCGGGGCACTATACAATGAGCAGTTCTTC
CDR3aa: CASSLRVTGALYNEQFF

d_gene: NA
v_gene: TRBV29-1
j_gene: TRBJ1-5
abundance: NA
CDR3nt: TGCAGCGTTGGTGATCAGCAACCTTATAGCAATCAGCCCCAGCATTTT
CDR3aa: CSVGDQQPYSNQPQHF

d_gene: NA
v_gene: TRBV6-2/TRBV6-3
j_gene: TRBJ2-7
abundance: NA
CDR3nt: TGTGCCAGCAGTTACCCACAAGTCTACGAGCAGTACTTC
CDR3aa: CASSYPQVYEQYF

d_gene: TRBD1
v_gene: TRBV7-9
j_gene: TRBJ1-5
abundance: NA
CDR3nt: TGTGCCAGCAGCCTACAGGGGCAGCCCCAGCATTTT
CDR3aa: CASSLQGQPQHF

d_gene: NA
v_gene: TRBV2
j_gene: TRBJ2-7
abundance: once
CDR3nt: TGTGCCAGCAGAATTCACGCCTCCTACGAGCAGTACTTC
CDR3aa: CASRIHASYEQYF

d_gene: NA
v_gene: TRBV3-1/TRBV3-2
j_gene: TRBJ2-3
abundance: NA
CDR3nt: TGTGCCAGCAGCCCTTCCCACGGACCGACCGCCCCCGATACGCAGTATTTT
CDR3aa: CASSPSHGPTAPDTQYF

d_gene: NA
v_gene: TRBV6-5
j_gene: TRBJ2-2
abundance: NA
CDR3nt: TGTGCCAGCAGAAAAAAGGCGCACACCGGGGAGCTGTTTTTT
CDR3aa: CASRKKAHTGELFF

d_gene: NA
v_gene: TRBV6-5
j_gene: TRBJ2-1
abundance: NA
CDR3nt: TGTGCCAGCAGTTACTCGGGTACGGGGGGCGAGCAGTTCTTC
CDR3aa: CASSYSGTGGEQFF

d_gene: NA
v_gene: TRBV2
j_gene: TRBJ2-7
abundance: once
CDR3nt: TGTGCCAGCAGTGCTTCACCCGGTTGGGGGGTTGAGGTGGAGTACTTC
CDR3aa: CASSASPGWGVEVEYF

d_gene: NA
v_gene: TRBV5-6
j_gene: TRBJ1-5
abundance: few
CDR3nt: TGTGCCAGCAGCTTGGGCAGGGCCGCGGAACAGCCCCAGCATTTT
CDR3aa: CASSLGRAAEQPQHF

d_gene: TRBD1
v_gene: TRBV5-4
j_gene: TRBJ2-7
abundance: few
CDR3nt: TGTGCCAGCAGCTTCCGAAAACAGGGGGGACACGAGCAGTACTTC
CDR3aa: CASSFRKQGGHEQYF

d_gene: NA
v_gene: TRBV28
j_gene: TRBJ1-2
abundance: NA
CDR3nt: TGTGCCAGCAGTTTATATCCAGGGGAGTACTATGGCTACACCTTC
CDR3aa: CASSLYPGEYYGYTF

d_gene: TRBD2
v_gene: TRBV9
j_gene: TRBJ2-3
abundance: NA
CDR3nt: TGTGCCAGCAGCGTGACTAGCGGGGCAACAGGGACAGATACGCAGTATTTT
CDR3aa: CASSVTSGATGTDTQYF

d_gene: NA
v_gene: TRBV5-1
j_gene: TRBJ2-3
abundance: NA
CDR3nt: TGCGCCAGCAGCTTGGTTGGAGATACGCAGTATTTT
CDR3aa: CASSLVGDTQYF

d_gene: TRBD1
v_gene: TRBV7-8
j_gene: TRBJ2-6
abundance: NA
CDR3nt: TGTGCCAGCACCTTAAACAGGGGACAGGCGGCCAACGTCCTGACTTTC
CDR3aa: CASTLNRGQAANVLTF

d_gene: NA
v_gene: TRBV3-1/TRBV3-2
j_gene: TRBJ1-3
abundance: NA
CDR3nt: TGTGCCAGCAGCCAAGAAGACTGGGGAAACACCATATATTTT
CDR3aa: CASSQEDWGNTIYF

d_gene: NA
v_gene: TRBV5-6
j_gene: TRBJ2-7
abundance: NA
CDR3nt: TGTGCCAGCAGCTTAGGCAGGTATACCTACGAGCAGTACTTC
CDR3aa: CASSLGRYTYEQYF

d_gene: NA
v_gene: TRBV19
j_gene: TRBJ1-6
abundance: NA
CDR3nt: TGTGCCACCCGGGGTGGTGGGAGCGCCTATAATTCACCCCTCCACTTT
CDR3aa: CATRGGGSAYNSPLHF

d_gene: NA
v_gene: TRBV10-3
j_gene: TRBJ2-7
abundance: NA
CDR3nt: TGTGCCATCAGTTCCGGGGACCCGCCCCGGGACGAGCAGTACTTC
CDR3aa: CAISSGDPPRDEQYF

d_gene: TRBD1
v_gene: TRBV4-3
j_gene: TRBJ1-3
abundance: NA
CDR3nt: TGCGCCAGCAGCCAAGATGGACAGGTGGGGCCAGGAAACACCATATATTTT
CDR3aa: CASSQDGQVGPGNTIYF

d_gene: NA
v_gene: TRBV11-2
j_gene: TRBJ2-7
abundance: NA
CDR3nt: TGTGCCAGCAGCAGCTACGAGCAGTACTTC
CDR3aa: CASSSYEQYF

d_gene: NA
v_gene: TRBV5-4
j_gene: TRBJ2-5
abundance: NA
CDR3nt: TGTGCCAGCAGCCTGGAGGGAGGGGGCGAGACCCAGTACTTC
CDR3aa: CASSLEGGGETQYF

d_gene: NA
v_gene: TRBV5-4
j_gene: TRBJ2-6
abundance: NA
CDR3nt: TGTGCCAGCAGCTCCCAGACCCAGGTCCCTGGGGCCAACGTCCTGACTTTC
CDR3aa: CASSSQTQVPGANVLTF